This T cell receptor beta chain was identified in a study of neurological immune-mediated disorders. Whole-study results and caveats: Multiple sclerosis, the disease with the least TCR clonal expansion, fell below healthy controls, whereas HTLV-1-associated myelopathy showed the most.

Per the germline V gene, CDR1 is SGHRS and CDR2 is YFSETQ. The CDR3 extends over 14 amino acids. Germline trimming cut 3 bases from V and 6 bases from J; bases unmatched to any gene: 3. Template-switch 5'RACE cDNA synthesis added a 10-nucleotide unique molecular identifier. TCRdb re-derived calls from the 5' RACE reads in MiXCR, one entry per CDR3 protein. The sample yields 30,000 to 45,000 distinct CDR3 sequences, around 4.8% seen once. This clonotype appeared many times. Its matching antigen is unknown. The sorted libraries drew on approximately 1 million T cells that were CD4+ or CD8+. Sequencing was carried out using CD4+ T cells from blood. The chain employs TRBV5-1 and TRBJ1-6; 7 nucleotides agree with TRBD1. This TCR was recovered from a man between 18 and 35 years old in good health. CDR3 sequence (DNA): TGCGCCAGCAGCTCGGGACAGCCTAATTCACCCCTCCACTTT. It yields the protein CASSSGQPNSPLHF.